What follows are 21 T cell receptor beta chains derived from one specimen sequenced in a study of neurological immune-mediated disorders. TCRdb redid the calling of the 5' RACE reads with MiXCR, one entry per CDR3 protein. The profile covers about 66,000 distinct CDR3 sequences, with 3.5% to 5.5% appearing a single time and 6.9% taken by the ten largest. Sequenced: PBMCs. These receptors came from a man under 40 with multiple sclerosis.

Regarding this clonotype: This may come from a read error, since a much larger clone is one base off. The chain carries TRBV20-1 and TRBJ2-2, with no clear D. V lost 8 bases to trimming and J lost 4 bases, with 14 bases between them. The CDR3 is 13 amino acids. CDR1 is DFQATT, CDR2 SNEGSKA, per germline (reference sequence). The CDR3 region is CSSPRPSTGELFF. The CDR3 nucleotides are TGCAGTTCCCCCCGCCCAAGCACCGGGGAGCTGTTTTTT.

This clonotype has just a few counts. The chain employs TRBV29-1 and TRBJ2-5; 12 nucleotides line up with TRBD1. V lost 5 bases to trimming and J lost 3 bases; unmatched junction nucleotides: 7. CDR1 is SQVTM, CDR2 ANQGSEA, per germline. The CDR3 length is 15 residues. The CDR3 DNA sequence: TGCAGCGTTACAGTGGGGACAGGGGGCAAAGAGACCCAGTACTTC. Encoded protein: CSVTVGTGGKETQYF. The full variable domain, its missing parts supplied by reference TRBV29-1 and TRBJ2-5, is SAVISQKPSRDICQRGTSLTIQCQVDSQVTMMFWYRQQPGQSLTLIATANQGSEATYESGFVIDKFPISRPNLTFSTLTVSNMSPEDSSIYLCSVTVGTGGKETQYFGPGTRLLVL.

In this sample, this clonotype is medium-sized (0.01 to 0.1%). The chain couples TRBV12-3 or TRBV12-4 to TRBJ2-2; D assignment may be TRBD1 or TRBD2 (6 bases each). The CDR3 spans 14 residues. V lost 7 bases and J 4 bases, leaving 13 bases between the germline ends. DNA for the CDR3: TGTGCCAGCAAATTTGGAGGGGGCACCGGGGAGCTGTTTTTT. As protein: CASKFGGGTGELFF.

This clonotype has a count of ten or more. The rearrangement links TRBV7-9 to TRBJ1-2, with a tentative D call TRBD1 (6 bases). The V gene lost 4 bases and the J gene lost 8 bases, with 20 bases spanning the gap. In germline, CDR1 is SEHNR, CDR2 FQNEAQ (reference sequence). This CDR3 contains 15 residues. The CDR3 loop is CASSSSTGEVGGYTF. CDR3 DNA: TGTGCCAGCAGCTCGTCGACAGGAGAAGTCGGAGGCTACACCTTC.

This clonotype showed up many times. V is TRBV3-1 and J is TRBJ1-1; perhaps TRBD1 as D (6 bases). The CDR3 spans 16 residues. Trimming took off 4 bases at V and 0 bases at J, with 15 bases between the two ends. Germline CDR1 and CDR2: LGHDT and YNNKEL (reference sequence). CDR3 amino acids: CASSPRRGTLNTEAFF. CDR3 in DNA: TGTGCCAGCAGCCCAAGGAGGGGGACTTTGAACACTGAAGCTTTCTTT.

This clonotype was found many times. This chain connects TRBV10-3 to TRBJ2-5; D uncertain. Germline V gene lookup returns CDR1 ENHRY and CDR2 SYGVKD. The CDR3 has 15 amino acids. V was clipped by 3 bases and J by 4 bases, with 15 bases between them. CDR3 protein: CAISEGPVVGETQYF. The CDR3 DNA reads as TGTGCCATCAGTGAAGGGCCCGTAGTCGGAGAGACCCAGTACTTC.

This clonotype was counted ten times or more. The chain couples TRBV5-5 to TRBJ2-7; 8 bases map to TRBD1. The junction had 3 bases not matched to a gene; V was cut back by 5 bases and J by 5 bases. In germline, CDR1 is SGHKS, CDR2 YYEKEE (reference sequence). The CDR3 is 12 amino acids. This CDR3 reads CASRKTGDEQYF. CDR3 nucleotide sequence: TGTGCCAGCAGAAAGACAGGGGACGAGCAGTACTTC.

In its sample, this clonotype was seen many times. The chain carries TRBV4-2 and TRBJ1-1, with D tentatively TRBD1 (5 bases). The germline gives CDR1 LGHNA, CDR2 YNFKEQ. The CDR3 totals 15 residues. Trimming shortened V by 0 bases and J by 4 bases, and 12 bases separated the two germline ends. CDR3 region: CASSQDPGSGTEAFF. The CDR3 DNA is TGTGCCAGCAGCCAAGATCCAGGGTCGGGCACTGAAGCTTTCTTT.

This clonotype was found many times. The chain has TRBV5-1 and TRBJ2-2; D is unclear. This CDR3 region has 13 residues. Germline values: CDR1 SGHRS, CDR2 YFSETQ. Between the trimmed V and J ends, which lost 0 bases and 7 bases, there was a span of 7 bases. The CDR3 sequence: CASSLGSIGELFF. CDR3 DNA: TGCGCCAGCAGCTTGGGGTCTATCGGGGAGCTGTTTTTT.

This clonotype was detected ten times or more. The chain recombines TRBV4-1 with TRBJ2-1; 7 nucleotides line up with TRBD1. J was trimmed by 1 base and V by 4 bases; bases with no gene match: 4. This CDR3 contains 15 residues. Germline CDR1 is MGHRA and CDR2 is YSYEKL. CDR3 residues: CASSLPTGSYNEQFF. The CDR3 DNA sequence: TGCGCCAGCAGCCTCCCGACAGGGTCCTACAATGAGCAGTTCTTC.

This clonotype was detected ten times or more. J is TRBJ1-1 and V is TRBV7-9; the D is unclear. The CDR3 totals 11 residues. Trimming removed 8 bases from V and 5 bases from J, with 9 bases in between. Germline V gene lookup returns CDR1 SEHNR and CDR2 FQNEAQ (reference sequence). The CDR3 reads CASLWKTEAFF. The CDR3 nucleotides are TGTGCCAGCCTTTGGAAGACTGAAGCTTTCTTT.

This clonotype was picked up many times. The chain joins TRBV4-1 to TRBJ1-1; tentative D call: TRBD1 (6 bases). V was trimmed by 0 bases and J by 3 bases, leaving 14 bases between them. Germline loops: CDR1 MGHRA, CDR2 YSYEKL. The CDR3 has 16 amino acids. CDR3 sequence: CASSQDFRRGHTEAFF. CDR3 coding DNA: TGCGCCAGCAGCCAAGATTTTCGCAGGGGTCACACTGAAGCTTTCTTT.

In this sample, this clonotype turned up many times. The chain employs TRBV9 and TRBJ2-5; TRBD1 aligns across 8 bases. The germline CDR1 and CDR2 sequences are SGDLS and YYNGEE. The CDR3 covers 15 residues. Losses at the gene ends were 2 bases for V and 4 bases for J; bases not matched to a gene: 7. The CDR3: CASSVQGANTETQYF. The CDR3 bases are TGTGCCAGCAGCGTCCAGGGGGCAAATACAGAGACCCAGTACTTC.

Many counts were recorded for this clonotype. CDR3 bases: TGTGCCAGCAGCTTAGCGCCGGGACAGGGGTACTCTGGAAACACCATATATTTT. Its translation: CASSLAPGQGYSGNTIYF. V usage is TRBV7-6 and J usage is TRBJ1-3; 10 nucleotides match TRBD1. Per germline, CDR1 SGHVS and CDR2 FNYEAQ. J lost 0 bases, V lost 0 bases, and 5 bases had no gene match. The CDR3 extends over 18 amino acids.

This clonotype was seen at least ten times. The chain is built from TRBV7-9 and TRBJ1-1; D is undetermined. Trimming removed 4 bases at V and 10 bases at J, with 19 bases between. The CDR3 covers 14 residues. From germline, CDR1 is SEHNR and CDR2 FQNEAQ (reference sequence). Written as DNA, the CDR3 is TGTGCCAGCAGCTCCCCGGGTGTGGGAGACGGAGCTTTCTTT. The encoded protein is CASSSPGVGDGAFF.

Only a few counts were recorded for this clonotype. This chain links TRBV5-1 with TRBJ1-6, with a weak D call TRBD1 (6 bases). Looked up from germline, CDR1 is SGHRS and CDR2 is YFSETQ. This CDR3 contains 17 residues. Trimming cost V 4 bases and J 7 bases, with 21 bases left between them. The CDR3 protein is CASSRLALGATNSPLHF. The CDR3 nucleotides are TGCGCCAGCAGCCGCCTGGCTTTGGGGGCCACAAATTCACCCCTCCACTTT.

The genes are TRBV9 and TRBJ2-7; D is tentatively TRBD1 or TRBD2 (5 bases each). The length of the CDR3 is 15 residues. Per the germline V gene, CDR1 is SGDLS and CDR2 is YYNGEE. V lost 4 bases to trimming and J lost 5 bases, with 19 bases between them. The CDR3 sequence: CASSYTAGLGDEQYF. CDR3 nucleotide sequence: TGTGCCAGCAGCTACACAGCAGGTTTGGGGGACGAGCAGTACTTC.

This clonotype was counted many times. The chain links TRBV7-8 to TRBJ1-1, with 8 nucleotides matching TRBD1. CDR1 is SGHVS, CDR2 FQNEAQ, per germline. This CDR3 has 15 amino acids. With V trimmed by 3 bases and J by 5 bases, 8 bases remained unmatched. CDR3 residues: CASSLRTGTGTEAFF. The CDR3 bases are TGTGCCAGCAGCTTGCGGACAGGGACTGGAACTGAAGCTTTCTTT.

This clonotype was observed many times. The junction does not match germline at one end; this may be a read error. This CDR3 is CASTNGVGRADNSPLNF. The DNA of the CDR3 is TGTGCCAGTACAAATGGAGTAGGGCGCGCGGACAATTCACCCCTCAACTTT. The chain uses TRBV19 and TRBJ1-6, with D perhaps matching TRBD1 (5 bases). The CDR3 loop spans 17 amino acids. Germline CDR1 reads LNHDA; CDR2 reads SQIVND (reference sequence).

This clonotype showed up many times. The chain recombines TRBV29-1 with TRBJ1-1, with 7 bases fitting TRBD1. Germline V gives CDR1 SQVTM, CDR2 ANQGSEA. With V trimmed by 7 bases and J by 1 base, 6 bases remained unmatched. This CDR3 region has 13 residues. The CDR3 DNA sequence: TGCAGCGCCGCGGGACAGAGGAACACTGAAGCTTTCTTT. Translation: CSAAGQRNTEAFF. Variable domain in full (rest from reference TRBV29-1 and TRBJ1-1): SAVISQKPSRDICQRGTSLTIQCQVDSQVTMMFWYRQQPGQSLTLIATANQGSEATYESGFVIDKFPISRPNLTFSTLTVSNMSPEDSSIYLCSAAGQRNTEAFFGQGTRLTVV.

This clonotype was seen a handful of times. This may be a read error: a much more frequent sequence differs by one nucleotide. V usage is TRBV2 and J usage is TRBJ2-1, with TRBD1 as a possible D gene (5 bases). This CDR3 region has 12 residues. V lost 3 bases to trimming and J lost 6 bases, with 6 bases between them. Germline V lookup: CDR1 SNHLY, CDR2 FYNNEI. The CDR3 reads CASSDDSNEQFF. In DNA form, the CDR3 reads TGTGCCAGCAGTGACGACAGCAATGAGCAGTTCTTC.